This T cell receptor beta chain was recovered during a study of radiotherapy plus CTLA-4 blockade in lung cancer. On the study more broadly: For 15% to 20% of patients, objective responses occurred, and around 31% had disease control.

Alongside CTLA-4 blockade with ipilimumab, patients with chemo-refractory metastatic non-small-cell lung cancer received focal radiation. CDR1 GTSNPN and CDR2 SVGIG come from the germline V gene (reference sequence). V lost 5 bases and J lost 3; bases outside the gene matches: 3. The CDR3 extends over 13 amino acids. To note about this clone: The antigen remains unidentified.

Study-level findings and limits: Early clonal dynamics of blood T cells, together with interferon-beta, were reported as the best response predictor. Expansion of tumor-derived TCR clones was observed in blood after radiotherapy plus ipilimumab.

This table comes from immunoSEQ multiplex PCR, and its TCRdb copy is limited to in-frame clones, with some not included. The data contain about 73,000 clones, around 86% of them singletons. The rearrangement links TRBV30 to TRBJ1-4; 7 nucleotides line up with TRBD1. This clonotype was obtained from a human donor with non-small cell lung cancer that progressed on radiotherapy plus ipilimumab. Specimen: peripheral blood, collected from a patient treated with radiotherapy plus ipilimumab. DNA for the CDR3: TGTGCCTGGTCAGGACAGGCTAATGAAAAACTGTTTTTT. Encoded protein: CAWSGQANEKLFF.